What follows are 21 T cell receptor beta chains derived from one specimen sequenced in a study of naive and memory T cell subsets. The study's findings and limits: A few larger clonotypes appeared in naive repertoires, especially CD8, possibly memory cells re-expressing CD45RA.

No cognate antigen is known for these TCRs. The beta constant-region primer was an equimolar mix of two oligonucleotides covering TRBC1 and TRBC2. Four rounds of PCR amplified the ligated cDNA using nested alpha and beta constant-region primers plus SP2. One entry per CDR3 protein, called by TCRdb with MiXCR from the UMI-ligation and nested PCR reads. The table lists more than 95,000 distinct CDR3 sequences, roughly 15% of them singletons. Sequencing input: naive CD8+ T cells from blood. Receptors were obtained from a human donor in good health.

This clonotype was counted at least ten times. V usage is TRBV24-1 and J usage is TRBJ2-5; D gene unclear. Trimming removed 1 base at V and 3 bases at J, with 5 bases between. The CDR3 has 13 amino acids. Germline lookup yields CDR1 KGHDR and CDR2 SFDVKD. Written as DNA, the CDR3 is TGTGCCACCAGTGATTTTACCGAAGAGACCCAGTACTTC. Its translation is CATSDFTEETQYF.

The chain joins TRBV25-1 to TRBJ1-5, with TRBD1 as a possible D gene (5 bases). Germline loops: CDR1 MGHDK, CDR2 SYGVNS. V lost 3 bases and J lost 7, with 13 bases in between. The CDR3 spans 14 residues. DNA for the CDR3: TGTGCCAGCAGTGACGCGGGGCTAGGCCAGCCCCAGCATTTT. Amino acids: CASSDAGLGQPQHF.

The CDR3 bases are TGTGCCACCAGCAGACCCAGTACAACGTCCGGCTACACCTTC. Amino acid sequence: CATSRPSTTSGYTF. J is TRBJ1-2 and V is TRBV15; no clear D. Germline-derived CDR1 and CDR2 are LNHNV and YYDKDF (reference sequence). Between the trimmed V and J ends, which lost 2 bases and 8 bases, there was a span of 15 bases. CDR3 size: 14 residues.

There are a few counts of this clonotype. The J gene is TRBJ2-1, the V gene TRBV11-3; the D is unclear. Germline V gene lookup returns CDR1 SGHNT and CDR2 YENEEA. The CDR3 is made up of 15 amino acids. Trimming removed 1 base at V and 1 base at J, with 8 bases between. The CDR3 sequence is CASSLGRLSYNEQFF. The CDR3 DNA reads as TGTGCCAGCAGCTTAGGCCGCCTTTCCTACAATGAGCAGTTCTTC. The entire variable domain, with the rest obtained from reference TRBV11-3 and TRBJ2-1, is as follows: EAGVVQSPRYKIIEKKQPVAFWCNPISGHNTLYWYLQNLGQGPELLIRYENEEAVDDSQLPKDRFSAERLKGVDSTLKIQPAELGDSAVYLCASSLGRLSYNEQFFGPGTRLTVL.

The chain is built from TRBV29-1 and TRBJ2-7; 10 bases fit TRBD2. CDR3 length equals 13 residues. In germline, CDR1 is SQVTM, CDR2 ANQGSEA. V lost 6 bases to trimming and J lost 4 bases; unmatched junction nucleotides: 6. The CDR3 DNA reads as TGCAGCGTCGGACTAGCGGACCTGTACGAGCAGTACTTC. Translation: CSVGLADLYEQYF.

This clonotype was seen a single time. The chain carries TRBV27 and TRBJ1-5; 7 bases map to TRBD1. The V gene's germline CDR1 is MNHEY and CDR2 SMNVEV (reference sequence). Trimming at V came to 8 bases and at J to 2 bases, leaving 3 bases not matched to a gene. CDR3 length equals 13 residues. The CDR3, as DNA: TGTGCCAGCCGTCAGGGGGGCAATCAGCCCCAGCATTTT. This sequence encodes CASRQGGNQPQHF.

This rearrangement joins TRBV20-1 to TRBJ2-5; the match to TRBD2 covers 11 bases. The CDR3 is 16 amino acids. V trimming: 0 bases; J trimming: 2 bases; junction bases outside the gene matches: 5. CDR1 and CDR2 from the germline V gene are DFQATT and SNEGSKA (reference sequence). The CDR3 loop is CSARDWASGGQETQYF. The CDR3 nucleotides read TGCAGTGCTAGAGATTGGGCTAGCGGGGGGCAAGAGACCCAGTACTTC.

The chain recombines TRBV27 with TRBJ2-1; D is uncertain. Deletions cut 2 bases from V and 0 bases from J, with 11 bases between. CDR1 and CDR2 from the germline V gene are MNHEY and SMNVEV (reference sequence). The CDR3 runs to 16 residues. This chain's CDR3 is CASSLEAPSSYNEQFF. CDR3 nucleotide sequence: TGTGCCAGCAGTTTAGAGGCGCCGAGCTCCTACAATGAGCAGTTCTTC.

The rearrangement links TRBV11-2 to TRBJ2-1, with 9 positions matching TRBD1. The V gene's germline CDR1 is SGHAT and CDR2 FQNNGV. This CDR3 spans 13 amino acids. V lost 0 bases, J lost 15 bases, and 6 bases stayed unmatched. CDR3 residues: CASSLEWGQGPFF. CDR3 DNA: TGTGCCAGCAGCTTAGAGTGGGGACAGGGCCCGTTCTTC.

V gene TRBV7-2 combines with J gene TRBJ2-4; TRBD2 matches 11 bases. Trimming removed 5 bases from V and 7 bases from J; junction bases left unmatched: 16. The CDR3 extends over 18 amino acids. Germline CDR1 and CDR2: SGHTA and FQGNSA. The CDR3, as DNA: TGTGCCAGCAGCACAGTAGCGGGGGGGCCAGGGGGCCAGAACATTCAGTACTTC. Translating it yields CASSTVAGGPGGQNIQYF.

The chain employs TRBV12-3 or TRBV12-4 and TRBJ2-7; D uncertain. CDR3 length: 13 amino acids. V was clipped by 3 bases and J by 5 bases, with 11 bases between them. The CDR3 DNA is TGTGCCAGCAGTTTTGGCAAGGGCCACGAGCAGTACTTC. This translates into CASSFGKGHEQYF.

This sequence joins TRBV27 and TRBJ2-2, with D possibly being TRBD2 (5 bases). This CDR3 has 14 residues. Germline CDR1 MNHEY, CDR2 SMNVEV (reference sequence). V dropped 2 bases and J dropped 4 bases, with 8 bases sitting between them. The CDR3 bases are TGTGCCAGCAGTTTAGGACTGAGCACCGGGGAGCTGTTTTTT. It encodes CASSLGLSTGELFF.

This clonotype was observed a few times. The chain combines TRBV27 with TRBJ1-4; D is undetermined. The V end was cut by 8 bases, the J end by 0 bases, with 19 bases between. The CDR3 is made up of 17 amino acids. Germline CDR1 is MNHEY and CDR2 is SMNVEV (reference sequence). CDR3 sequence reads: CASSYGRGLTTNEKLFF. CDR3 bases: TGTGCCAGCTCATACGGTCGTGGTCTGACAACTAATGAAAAACTGTTTTTT.

This clonotype has more than one count but fewer than ten. V and J are TRBV20-1 and TRBJ2-2, with TRBD2 identical over 8 bases. The germline gives CDR1 DFQATT, CDR2 SNEGSKA (reference sequence). This CDR3 has 15 residues. The V and J ends lost 0 bases and 5 bases, in that order; junction bases with no gene match: 5. The CDR3 coding sequence is TGCAGTGCTAGAGATCCGGCTAGCGGGACCGGGGAGCTGTTTTTT. Translated, it gives CSARDPASGTGELFF.

This clonotype was seen a few times. The V gene is TRBV12-3 or TRBV12-4, the J gene TRBJ1-2; D not resolved. This CDR3 is 13 amino acids long. Trimming took off 2 bases at V and 5 bases at J, with 9 bases between the two ends. The CDR3 is CASSLPGVYGYTF. CDR3 nucleotide sequence: TGTGCCAGCAGTTTACCTGGGGTTTATGGCTACACCTTC.

CDR3 bases: TGTGCCAGCAGTTCTTACAGACAGGGGAACGAGCAGTACTTC. Protein: CASSSYRQGNEQYF. This chain links TRBV28 with TRBJ2-7; 8 bases match TRBD1. The CDR3 loop spans 14 amino acids. CDR1 and CDR2 from the germline V gene are MDHEN and SYDVKM. V gave up 4 bases and J gave up 5 bases; unmatched junction bases: 7. The variable domain in full, completed from reference TRBV28 and TRBJ2-7, reads DVKVTQSSRYLVKRTGEKVFLECVQDMDHENMFWYRQDPGLGLRLIYFSYDVKMKEKGDIPEGYSVSREKKERFSLILESASTNQTSMYLCASSSYRQGNEQYFGPGTRLTVT.

The chain has TRBV10-3 and TRBJ2-7; 7 nucleotides align to TRBD1. Germline V gives CDR1 ENHRY, CDR2 SYGVKD. V was pared by 6 bases and J by 5 bases, with 7 bases of the junction left unmatched. The CDR3 length is 13 residues. This CDR3 is CAIRGTVGDEQYF. Here the CDR3 DNA reads TGTGCCATCAGGGGGACAGTCGGGGACGAGCAGTACTTC.

This clonotype was seen a handful of times. V usage is TRBV11-2 and J usage is TRBJ1-6; 7 bases are shared with TRBD1. Per the germline V gene, CDR1 is SGHAT and CDR2 is FQNNGV. The CDR3 covers 18 residues. J lost 4 bases, V lost 5 bases, and 14 bases had no gene match. The CDR3: CASSLNPRDSLYNSPLHF. The CDR3 bases are TGTGCCAGCAGCCTAAACCCTAGGGACAGTCTATATAATTCACCCCTCCACTTT.

There are many counts of this clonotype. This chain joins TRBV25-1 and TRBJ2-7, with 9 bases identical to TRBD2. The CDR3 length is 14 residues. Germline V CDR1 and CDR2: MGHDK, SYGVNS. The junction had 6 bases not matched to a gene; V was cut back by 4 bases and J by 5 bases. The CDR3 DNA reads as TGTGCCAGCAGTGTTCGACTAGCGGAGCACGAGCAGTACTTC. As protein: CASSVRLAEHEQYF.

The table lists this clonotype with many counts. The chain links TRBV25-1 to TRBJ1-5, with no clear D. The CDR3 length is 14 residues. Trimming removed 3 bases at V and 1 base at J, with 7 bases between. Germline V gene lookup returns CDR1 MGHDK and CDR2 SYGVNS. Here the CDR3 reads CASSDEGSNQPQHF. In DNA form, the CDR3 reads TGTGCCAGCAGTGATGAGGGAAGCAATCAGCCCCAGCATTTT.

This clonotype came up a few times. This sequence joins TRBV29-1 and TRBJ2-1; 14 nucleotides agree with TRBD2. The CDR3 runs 14 residues. The V segment lost 6 bases and the J segment 6 bases; nucleotides outside the gene matches: 4. Germline CDR1 reads SQVTM; CDR2 reads ANQGSEA. The CDR3 protein is CSVPGLAGGNEQFF. The CDR3 region has the DNA TGCAGCGTCCCCGGACTAGCGGGAGGCAATGAGCAGTTCTTC.